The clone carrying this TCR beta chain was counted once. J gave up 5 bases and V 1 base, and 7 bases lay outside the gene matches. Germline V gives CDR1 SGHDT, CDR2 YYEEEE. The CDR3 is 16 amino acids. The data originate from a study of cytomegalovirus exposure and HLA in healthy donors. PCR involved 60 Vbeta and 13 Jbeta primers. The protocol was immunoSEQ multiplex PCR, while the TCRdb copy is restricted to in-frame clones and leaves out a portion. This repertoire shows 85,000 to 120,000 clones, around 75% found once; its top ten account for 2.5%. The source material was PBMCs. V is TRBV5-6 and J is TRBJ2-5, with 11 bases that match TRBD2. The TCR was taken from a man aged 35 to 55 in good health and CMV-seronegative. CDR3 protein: CASSLYSGGAYETQYF. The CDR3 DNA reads TGTGCCAGCAGCTTGTATAGCGGGGGGGCGTATGAGACCCAGTACTTC.